Listed below are T cell receptor beta chains from one sample, sequenced in a study of blood T cell repertoires in COVID-19. Some clones are missing from TCRdb's copy, which holds only in-frame ones; the method was immunoSEQ multiplex PCR. The table records roughly 150,000 clones, approximately 78% of them present only once. The sequencing input was peripheral blood. These receptors all come from a human donor in a cohort sampled during active COVID-19. The CDR3 runs from the conserved cysteine through the conserved F or W. A D gene is named only where the DNA matches it firmly. Clone size, where shown, is once, few, many, or a class for clones that have expanded.

TRBD2,TRBV14,NA,TRBJ2-2,TGTGCCAGCAGCCAAGGGGGGACTAGCGGGAGCGCCGGGGAGCTGTTTTTT,CASSQGGTSGSAGELFF
TRBD2,TRBV5-4,NA,TRBJ2-7,TGTGCCAGCAGCTTGGGGGGACTAGTTGGTTCCGAGCAGTACTTC,CASSLGGLVGSEQYF
NA,TRBV12-5,once,TRBJ2-1,TGTGCTAGTTCCTCGGGACTCGGGAACAATGAGCAGTTCTTC,CASSSGLGNNEQFF
TRBD1,TRBV28,NA,TRBJ1-5,TGTGCCAGCAGTTTAGGGGGACAGGGGGTCCATCAGCCCCAGCATTTT,CASSLGGQGVHQPQHF
NA,TRBV5-1,NA,TRBJ2-2,TGCGCCAGCAGCTTGGCCCCACTCAACGCGAACACCGGGGAGCTGTTTTTT,CASSLAPLNANTGELFF
TRBD2,TRBV4-2,NA,TRBJ2-7,TGTGCCAGCAGCCAAGAAATAGCGGGGCTAGGCGAGCAGTACTTC,CASSQEIAGLGEQYF
NA,TRBV7-5,NA,TRBJ2-7,TGTGCCAGAAGCCCGGGACTCAACTACGAGCAGTACTTC,CARSPGLNYEQYF
NA,TRBV29-1,NA,TRBJ2-3,TGCAGCGTTGTCGTGGACACCACAGATACGCAGTATTTT,CSVVVDTTDTQYF
TRBD1,TRBV7-2,NA,TRBJ1-3,TGTGCCAGCAGCTTAGAGACAGGGTATGATTCCACCATATATTTT,CASSLETGYDSTIYF
NA,TRBV6-5,few,TRBJ1-4,TGTGCCAGCAGTTACCAACAGGGTGCGGGTGAAAAACTGTTTTTT,CASSYQQGAGEKLFF
NA,TRBV2,NA,TRBJ2-1,TGTGCCGCCCAAACTGAGAGGGATATGTGGAATGAGCAGTTCTTC,CAAQTERDMWNEQFF